This T cell receptor (beta chain) was obtained from a study of T-cell reconstitution after alpha-beta-depleted transplantation in children. The TCRbeta library was prepared with unique molecular identifiers. In TCRdb, the PCR reads were re-called with MiXCR into one record per CDR3 protein. Of hundreds of thousands of distinct CDR3 sequences in the sample, roughly 23% are singletons; the top ten hold around 2.5%. This sequence originates from a girl between 2 and 10 years old with Fanconi anemia, due to receive a stem cell transplant. The material sequenced was PBMCs, taken before TCRalphabeta/CD19-depleted stem cell transplant.

CDR3 residues: CASSKAVSLESAYNEQFF. The DNA for the CDR3 is TGTGCCAGCAGCAAAGCGGTGAGCTTGGAGTCTGCCTACAATGAGCAGTTCTTC. The J gene is TRBJ2-1, the V gene TRBV21-1. TRBV21-1 is listed as a pseudogene. The CDR3 runs to 18 residues.